A single sample is the source of the 29 T cell receptor beta chains below, sequenced in a study of blood T cell repertoires in COVID-19. Clones were read by immunoSEQ multiplex PCR, and TCRdb kept only the in-frame ones, dropping some. The table lists 95,000 to 150,000 clones, 88% of them singletons. The specimen sequenced was peripheral blood. These receptors were collected from a human donor in a cohort sampled during active COVID-19.

The genes are TRBV14 and TRBJ1-5; TRBD1 agrees at 11 bases. The V gene's germline CDR1 is SGHDN and CDR2 FVKESK. CDR3 length equals 16 residues. The ends lost 7 bases at V and 6 bases at J; junction bases unmatched: 11. For the CDR3, the DNA is TGTGCCAGCACCTTCGGCCGGGACAGGGGGATTCAGCCCCAGCATTTT. Translated: CASTFGRDRGIQPQHF.

The chain is built from TRBV5-4 and TRBJ2-3, with 9 bases aligning to TRBD2. The CDR3 length is 17 residues. The V gene's germline CDR1 is SGHNT and CDR2 YYREEE (reference sequence). Trimming at V came to 1 base and at J to 2 bases, leaving 8 bases not matched to a gene. CDR3 amino acids: CASSLRSGRPTTDTQYF. The CDR3 nucleotides read TGTGCCAGCAGCTTGCGAAGCGGGAGGCCAACCACAGATACGCAGTATTTT.

The chain combines TRBV27 with TRBJ2-5, with TRBD1 matching over 9 bases. The CDR3 contains 16 residues. The J segment lost 2 bases and the V segment lost 6 bases, leaving 10 bases of the junction unmatched. CDR1 and CDR2 (germline): MNHEY, SMNVEV (reference sequence). The CDR3 bases are TGTGCCAGCAGGGACTTCGACAGGGGGTTTCAAGAGACCCAGTACTTC. This codes for CASRDFDRGFQETQYF.

This clone was seen repeatedly, ten times or more. V is TRBV12-3 or TRBV12-4 and J is TRBJ1-2, with D perhaps TRBD1 (5 bases). This CDR3 spans 13 amino acids. V was pared by 3 bases and J by 7 bases, with 12 bases between. The CDR3 here is CASSLGRVGGYTF. In nucleotides, the CDR3 is TGTGCCAGCAGTTTGGGCAGGGTGGGTGGCTACACCTTC.

The J gene is TRBJ2-1, the V gene TRBV9; TRBD2 aligns across 11 bases. V was clipped by 4 bases and J by 3 bases; unmatched bases: 3. Germline V gives CDR1 SGDLS, CDR2 YYNGEE. The CDR3 extends over 15 amino acids. CDR3 DNA: TGTGCCAGCAGCTCTCTAGCGGGGGGCTACAATGAGCAGTTCTTC. Translation: CASSSLAGGYNEQFF. The variable domain in full, completed from reference TRBV9 and TRBJ2-1, reads DSGVTQTPKHLITATGQRVTLRCSPRSGDLSVYWYQQSLDQGLQFLIQYYNGEERAKGNILERFSAQQFPDLHSELNLSSLELGDSALYFCASSSLAGGYNEQFFGPGTRLTVL.

The chain employs TRBV5-5 and TRBJ2-7, with a possible D match to TRBD2 (6 bases). With 7 bases removed from V and 3 bases from J, the gap between germline ends came to 17 bases. Germline CDR1 reads SGHKS; CDR2 reads YYEKEE (reference sequence). CDR3 length equals 14 residues. DNA of the CDR3: TGTGCCAGCCGATCACCGGGGGAGGTCTACGAGCAGTACTTC. Translating gives CASRSPGEVYEQYF.

The chain joins TRBV7-8 to TRBJ2-6, with D perhaps matching TRBD1 (5 bases). Between the trimmed V and J ends, which lost 5 bases and 0 bases, there was a span of 17 bases. Germline V lookup: CDR1 SGHVS, CDR2 FQNEAQ. The CDR3 loop spans 18 amino acids. As DNA, the CDR3 is TGTGCCAGCAGCGTCGTCCCCACAGGTATCTCTGGGGCCAACGTCCTGACTTTC. Encoded protein: CASSVVPTGISGANVLTF.

This chain uses TRBV29-1 with TRBJ2-7, with a possible D match to TRBD1 (6 bases). The CDR3 extends over 14 amino acids. Trimming shortened V by 4 bases and J by 4 bases, and 17 bases separated the two germline ends. CDR1 is SQVTM and CDR2 is ANQGSEA in the germline V gene. The chain's CDR3 is CSVALGAGPYEQYF. CDR3 DNA: TGCAGCGTTGCGTTGGGGGCGGGTCCGTACGAGCAGTACTTC.

V usage is TRBV12-3 or TRBV12-4 and J usage is TRBJ1-1, with 7 bases lining up with TRBD1. The CDR3 is 13 residues long. The ends lost 4 bases at V and 7 bases at J; junction bases unmatched: 6. The CDR3 sequence is CASSSQGWSEAFF. The CDR3 DNA reads as TGTGCCAGCAGTTCACAGGGGTGGAGTGAAGCTTTCTTT.

The chain uses TRBV7-9 and TRBJ2-7, with TRBD1 identical over 9 bases. CDR3 size: 15 residues. The germline CDR1 and CDR2 sequences are SEHNR and FQNEAQ (reference sequence). With V trimmed by 5 bases and J by 2 bases, 7 bases remained unmatched. The CDR3 protein is CASSPGTGTPYEQYF. DNA of the CDR3: TGTGCCAGCAGCCCTGGGACAGGGACCCCCTACGAGCAGTACTTC.

The rearrangement links TRBV28 to TRBJ1-5, with D uncertain. CDR1 is MDHEN, CDR2 SYDVKM, per germline. The length of the CDR3 is 12 residues. V was shortened by 5 bases and J by 5 bases, with 7 bases between the two germline ends. The CDR3 DNA follows: TGTGCCAGCAGTCTACCCGATCAGCCCCAGCATTTT. Its translation: CASSLPDQPQHF.

This sequence joins TRBV6-1 and TRBJ2-5; D gene unclear. CDR1 MNHNS and CDR2 SASEGT come from the germline V gene. V lost 3 bases and J 4 bases, leaving 12 bases between the germline ends. The CDR3 totals 14 residues. The CDR3 DNA reads TGTGCCAGCAGTGATTGGCGGCCTGGAGAGACCCAGTACTTC. It is translated as CASSDWRPGETQYF.

The V call is TRBV19, the J call TRBJ1-2, with D perhaps matching TRBD1 (5 bases). Trimming removed 6 bases at V and 4 bases at J, with 12 bases between. This CDR3 has 13 residues. The germline CDR1 and CDR2 sequences are LNHDA and SQIVND (reference sequence). This chain's CDR3 is CASSGGASYGYTF. In nucleotides, the CDR3 is TGTGCCAGTAGCGGTGGGGCCAGCTATGGCTACACCTTC.

This chain uses TRBV7-9 with TRBJ2-1; D remains unclear. The germline V gene encodes CDR1 SEHNR and CDR2 FQNEAQ (reference sequence). The CDR3 sequence is 12 residues long. Trimming shortened V by 4 bases and J by 8 bases, and 9 bases separated the two germline ends. The CDR3 bases are TGTGCCAGCAGCTCTACCTTCGATGAGCAGTTCTTC. Amino acids: CASSSTFDEQFF.

V is TRBV4-1 and J is TRBJ1-2; D gene unclear. The CDR3 extends over 13 amino acids. V was cut by 0 bases and J by 7 bases, with 9 bases left in between. Germline-derived CDR1 and CDR2 are MGHRA and YSYEKL. The CDR3 DNA reads TGCGCCAGCAGCCAAGACAGGTTGGGTGGCTACACCTTC. It is translated as CASSQDRLGGYTF.

This chain joins TRBV5-4 and TRBJ1-3; D gene ambiguous. Germline values: CDR1 SGHNT, CDR2 YYREEE (reference sequence). V gave up 0 bases and J gave up 0 bases, with 10 bases separating them. CDR3 length: 16 residues. The CDR3 bases are TGTGCCAGCAGCTTGGATTTGGAGAGCTCTGGAAACACCATATATTTT. Amino acids: CASSLDLESSGNTIYF.

This sequence joins TRBV19 and TRBJ2-4, with D perhaps matching TRBD2 (5 bases). Germline assignment: CDR1 LNHDA and CDR2 SQIVND (reference sequence). V lost 4 bases and J lost 8, with 9 bases in between. The CDR3 runs to 12 residues. CDR3 loop: CASSRRYDIQYF. The CDR3 region has the DNA TGTGCCAGTAGTAGGAGGTATGACATTCAGTACTTC.

The chain joins TRBV29-1 to TRBJ2-1; a weak D match, TRBD1 (5 bases). Germline V gene data show CDR1 as SQVTM and CDR2 as ANQGSEA. The CDR3 length is 14 residues. The V gene lost 3 bases and the J gene lost 6 bases, with 15 bases spanning the gap. As DNA, the CDR3 is TGCAGCGTTGAGGGGTGGGGCCAGTTCAATGAGCAGTTCTTC. Translating gives CSVEGWGQFNEQFF.

V and J are TRBV29-1 and TRBJ2-7; 12 nucleotides align to TRBD1. The germline V gene encodes CDR1 SQVTM and CDR2 ANQGSEA. The CDR3 totals 15 residues. J was trimmed by 6 bases and V by 6 bases; bases with no gene match: 12. The CDR3 protein is CSVTGTGGDFAEQYF. CDR3 DNA sequence: TGCAGCGTGACCGGGACAGGGGGCGATTTTGCCGAGCAGTACTTC.

The genes are TRBV5-4 and TRBJ2-3, with 7 bases matching TRBD2. CDR1 SGHNT and CDR2 YYREEE come from the germline V gene (reference sequence). There are 20 residues in the CDR3. V gave up 0 bases and J gave up 6 bases; unmatched junction bases: 22. CDR3 sequence: CASSLGPTRESSHHRDTQYF. The CDR3, as DNA: TGTGCCAGCAGCTTGGGCCCTACGCGGGAGAGTTCCCATCACAGGGATACGCAGTATTTT.

The rearrangement uses TRBV7-9 and TRBJ2-5, with 11 bases that match TRBD1. With V trimmed by 1 base and J by 2 bases, 3 bases remained unmatched. There are 16 residues in the CDR3. The germline CDR1 and CDR2 sequences are SEHNR and FQNEAQ (reference sequence). In DNA, the CDR3 is TGTGCCAGCAGCTTAGAGGGACAGGGGGGGCAAGAGACCCAGTACTTC. This translates into CASSLEGQGGQETQYF.

The gene calls are TRBV7-6 and TRBJ1-4; D call uncertain. Trimming removed 5 bases from V and 8 bases from J, with 15 bases in between. CDR3 length: 14 amino acids. The germline V gene encodes CDR1 SGHVS and CDR2 FNYEAQ. The CDR3 loop reads CASSTMDPGEKLFF. The CDR3 nucleotides are TGTGCCAGCAGCACGATGGACCCGGGGGAAAAACTGTTTTTT. The complete variable domain, with remaining parts taken from reference TRBV7-6 and TRBJ1-4, reads GAGVSQSPRYKVTKRGQDVALRCDPISGHVSLYWYRQALGQGPEFLTYFNYEAQQDKSGLPNDRFSAERPEGSISTLTIQRTEQRDSAMYRCASSTMDPGEKLFFGSGTQLSVL.

The gene calls are TRBV20-1 and TRBJ1-1; D is undetermined. CDR1 DFQATT and CDR2 SNEGSKA come from the germline V gene (reference sequence). The V and J ends lost 3 bases and 5 bases respectively, with 10 bases between them. The CDR3 has 12 residues. CDR3 coding DNA: TGCAGTGCTAGTAACGGTCGGACTGAAGCTTTCTTT. Translating gives CSASNGRTEAFF.

Concerning this clone: Within the sample, other DNA sequences also encode this same CDR3. The chain combines TRBV12-3 or TRBV12-4 with TRBJ2-7, with D maybe TRBD2 (5 bases). V was shortened by 0 bases and J by 4 bases, with 7 bases between the two germline ends. The CDR3 has 13 residues. CDR3 amino acids: CASSLAPGYEQYF. Written as DNA, the CDR3 is TGTGCCAGCAGTTTAGCGCCGGGATACGAGCAGTACTTC.

This sequence joins TRBV28 and TRBJ2-7; 9 positions match TRBD2. CDR1 is MDHEN, CDR2 SYDVKM, per germline. Germline trimming cut 4 bases from V and 5 bases from J; bases unmatched to any gene: 12. The CDR3 consists of 16 residues. The CDR3 protein is CASSSPLREGGDEQYF. The CDR3, as DNA: TGTGCCAGCAGTTCCCCCCTGCGGGAGGGCGGCGACGAGCAGTACTTC.

This clone has a handful of counts. The J gene is TRBJ2-1, the V gene TRBV7-2, with 7 bases lining up with TRBD2. The CDR3 contains 16 residues. In germline, CDR1 is SGHTA, CDR2 FQGNSA. The junction had 7 bases not matched to a gene; V was cut back by 5 bases and J by 0 bases. The CDR3 nucleotides are TGTGCCAGCAGCCCCAACCCTAGCGGCTCCTACAATGAGCAGTTCTTC. It yields the protein CASSPNPSGSYNEQFF.

In DNA, the CDR3 is TGTGCCAGCAGTTTTGCGGGGGCGGGCTATGGCTACACCTTC. Translating it yields CASSFAGAGYGYTF. The chain carries TRBV27 and TRBJ1-2; D is possibly TRBD1 (6 bases). The length of the CDR3 is 14 residues. From germline, CDR1 is MNHEY and CDR2 SMNVEV (reference sequence). Trimming shortened V by 3 bases and J by 4 bases, and 12 bases separated the two germline ends.

This rearrangement joins TRBV7-6 to TRBJ2-5; D may be TRBD1 (6 bases). V dropped 3 bases and J dropped 2 bases, with 13 bases sitting between them. CDR3 length: 15 residues. Germline CDR1 reads SGHVS; CDR2 reads FNYEAQ. The CDR3 DNA follows: TGTGCCAGCAGCTTTGCTGCGCAGGGGCAAGAGACCCAGTACTTC. It is translated as CASSFAAQGQETQYF.

The chain links TRBV7-8 to TRBJ1-3; D is undetermined. The V gene lost 1 base and the J gene lost 0 bases, with 13 bases spanning the gap. Germline V gives CDR1 SGHVS, CDR2 FQNEAQ. CDR3 length: 17 amino acids. CDR3 sequence: CASSLGMTVYSGNTIYF. CDR3 sequence (DNA): TGTGCCAGCAGCTTAGGCATGACTGTATACTCTGGAAACACCATATATTTT.